This T cell receptor (beta chain) is from a study of CD8 T cells in ankylosing spondylitis. The study, taken as a whole, reports: A subset of motif variants has previously been described in the synovial fluid and blood of reactive arthritis. Matched ankylosing spondylitis synovial fluid reportedly showed significant enrichment of disease-linked clones.

This CDR3 is 14 amino acids long. Germline trimming cut 1 base from V and 5 bases from J; bases unmatched to any gene: 7. Germline values: CDR1 DFQATT, CDR2 SNEGSKA (reference sequence). TCR beta libraries were made by quantitative 5'-RACE with molecular barcodes. TCRdb analysed the 5' RACE reads with MiXCR anew, one entry per CDR3 protein. This table has 270,000 or so distinct CDR3 sequences, approximately 20% appearing once. Note on this clonotype: Antigen unknown.

The rearrangement joins TRBV20-1 to TRBJ2-5; TRBD2 matches at 7 bases. Input material: blood, either unsorted or a sorted T cell fraction (not recorded which). The clonotype was recovered from a male donor with ankylosing spondylitis or in good health (not recorded which). CDR3 sequence (DNA): TGCAGTGCTAGAGTGGGTCTAGCGGCGGAGACCCAGTACTTC. Encoded protein: CSARVGLAAETQYF.